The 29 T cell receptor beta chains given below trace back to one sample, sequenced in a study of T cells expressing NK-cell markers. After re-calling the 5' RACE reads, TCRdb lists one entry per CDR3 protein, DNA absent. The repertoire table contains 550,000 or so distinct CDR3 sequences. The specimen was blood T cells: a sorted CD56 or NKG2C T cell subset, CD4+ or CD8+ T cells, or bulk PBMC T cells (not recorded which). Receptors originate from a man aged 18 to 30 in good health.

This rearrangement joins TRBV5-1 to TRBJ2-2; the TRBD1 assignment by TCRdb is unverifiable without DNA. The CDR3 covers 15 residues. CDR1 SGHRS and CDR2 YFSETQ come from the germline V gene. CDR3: CASSLTGANTGELFF. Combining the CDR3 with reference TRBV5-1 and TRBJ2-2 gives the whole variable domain KAGVTQTPRYLIKTRGQQVTLSCSPISGHRSVSWYQQTPGQGLQFLFEYFSETQRNKGNFPGRFSGRQFSNSRSEMNVSTLELGDSALYLCASSLTGANTGELFFGEGSRLTVL.

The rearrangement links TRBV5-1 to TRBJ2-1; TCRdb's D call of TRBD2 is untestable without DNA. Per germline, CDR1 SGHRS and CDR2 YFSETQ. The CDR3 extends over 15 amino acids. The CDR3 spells CASSLAAGGRIEQFF.

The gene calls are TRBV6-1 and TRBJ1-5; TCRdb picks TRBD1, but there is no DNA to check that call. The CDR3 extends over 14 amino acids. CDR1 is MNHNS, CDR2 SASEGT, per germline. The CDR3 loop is CASSGISDNEPQHF.

CDR3 sequence: CSAREPKGAGGAETQYF. The chain joins TRBV20-1 to TRBJ2-5. Looked up from germline, CDR1 is DFQATT and CDR2 is SNEGSKA (reference sequence). This CDR3 is 17 amino acids long.

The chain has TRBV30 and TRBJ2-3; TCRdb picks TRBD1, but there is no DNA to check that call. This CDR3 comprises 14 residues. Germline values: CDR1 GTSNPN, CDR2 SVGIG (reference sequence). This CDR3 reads CAWSVRQGTDTQYF.

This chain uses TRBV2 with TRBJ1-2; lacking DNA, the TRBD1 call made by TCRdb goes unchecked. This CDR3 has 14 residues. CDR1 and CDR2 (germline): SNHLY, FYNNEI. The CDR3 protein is CASSEGRGPSGYTF.

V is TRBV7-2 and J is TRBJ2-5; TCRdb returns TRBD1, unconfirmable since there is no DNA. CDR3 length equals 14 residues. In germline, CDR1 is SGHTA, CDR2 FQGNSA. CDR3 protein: CASSSWTDQETQYF.

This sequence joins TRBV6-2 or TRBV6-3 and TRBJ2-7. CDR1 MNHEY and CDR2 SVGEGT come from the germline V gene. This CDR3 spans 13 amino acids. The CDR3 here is CASSLSVDYEQYF.

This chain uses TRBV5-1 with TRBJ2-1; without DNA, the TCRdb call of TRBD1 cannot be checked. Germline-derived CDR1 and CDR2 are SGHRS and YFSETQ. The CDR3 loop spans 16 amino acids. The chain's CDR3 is CASSHPGQGFGNEQFF.

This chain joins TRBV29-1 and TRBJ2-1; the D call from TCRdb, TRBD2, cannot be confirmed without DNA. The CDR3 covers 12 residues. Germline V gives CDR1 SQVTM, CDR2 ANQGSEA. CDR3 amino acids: CSGWGLDNEQFF.

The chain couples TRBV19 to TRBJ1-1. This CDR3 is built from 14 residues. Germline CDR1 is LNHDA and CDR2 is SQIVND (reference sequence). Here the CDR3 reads CASSTVLPSTEAFF.

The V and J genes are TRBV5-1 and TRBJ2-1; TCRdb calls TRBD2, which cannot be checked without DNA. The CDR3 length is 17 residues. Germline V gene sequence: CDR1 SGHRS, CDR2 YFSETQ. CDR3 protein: CASSLEVGIAGENEQFF.

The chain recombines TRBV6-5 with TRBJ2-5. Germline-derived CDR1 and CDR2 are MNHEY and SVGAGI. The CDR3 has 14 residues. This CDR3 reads CASSYKAIQETQYF.

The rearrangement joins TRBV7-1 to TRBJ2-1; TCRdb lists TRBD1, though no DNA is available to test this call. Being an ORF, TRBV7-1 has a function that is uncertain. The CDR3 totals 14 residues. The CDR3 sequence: CASSSGTLRDEQFF.

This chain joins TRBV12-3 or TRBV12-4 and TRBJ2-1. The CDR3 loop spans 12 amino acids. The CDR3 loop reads CASSRIKEEQFF.

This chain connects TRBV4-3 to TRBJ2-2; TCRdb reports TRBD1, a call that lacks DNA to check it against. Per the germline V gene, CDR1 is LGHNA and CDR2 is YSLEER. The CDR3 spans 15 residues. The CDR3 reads CASSRSAGYSGELFF.

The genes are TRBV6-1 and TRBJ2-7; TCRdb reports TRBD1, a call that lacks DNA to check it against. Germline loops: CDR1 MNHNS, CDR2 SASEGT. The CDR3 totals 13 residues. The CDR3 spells CASSWGQNYEQYF.

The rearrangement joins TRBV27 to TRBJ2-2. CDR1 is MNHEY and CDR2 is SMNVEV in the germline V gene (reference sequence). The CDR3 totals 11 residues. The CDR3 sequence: CATKITGELFF.

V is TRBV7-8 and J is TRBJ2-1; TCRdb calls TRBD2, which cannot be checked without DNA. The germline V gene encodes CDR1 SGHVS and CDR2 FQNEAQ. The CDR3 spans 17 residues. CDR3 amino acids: CASSLVGLAGGYNEQFF.

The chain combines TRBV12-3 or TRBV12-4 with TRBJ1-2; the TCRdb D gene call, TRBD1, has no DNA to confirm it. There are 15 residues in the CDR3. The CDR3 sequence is CASRKTGGASYGYTF.

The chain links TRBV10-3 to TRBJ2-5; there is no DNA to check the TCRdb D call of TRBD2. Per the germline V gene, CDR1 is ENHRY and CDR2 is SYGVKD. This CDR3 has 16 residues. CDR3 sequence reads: CAISELAGVAQETQYF.

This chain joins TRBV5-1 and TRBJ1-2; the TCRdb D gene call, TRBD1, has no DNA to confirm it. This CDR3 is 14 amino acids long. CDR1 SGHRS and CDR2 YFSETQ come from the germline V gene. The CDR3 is CASSLRTTNYGYTF.

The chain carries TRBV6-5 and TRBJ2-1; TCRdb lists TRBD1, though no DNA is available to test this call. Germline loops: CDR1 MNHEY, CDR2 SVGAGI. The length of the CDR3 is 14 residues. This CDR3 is CASSPGGAVNEQFF.

CDR3 region: CASKLFDSSYEQYF. The V call is TRBV6-5, the J call TRBJ2-7. The CDR3 sequence is 14 residues long. Germline loops: CDR1 MNHEY, CDR2 SVGAGI.

The CDR3 loop reads CASSLVGRAGEQYF. The chain is built from TRBV28 and TRBJ2-7; there is no DNA to check the TCRdb D call of TRBD2. The CDR3 runs 14 residues. The germline gives CDR1 MDHEN, CDR2 SYDVKM. Variable domain in full (rest from reference TRBV28 and TRBJ2-7): DVKVTQSSRYLVKRTGEKVFLECVQDMDHENMFWYRQDPGLGLRLIYFSYDVKMKEKGDIPEGYSVSREKKERFSLILESASTNQTSMYLCASSLVGRAGEQYFGPGTRLTVT.

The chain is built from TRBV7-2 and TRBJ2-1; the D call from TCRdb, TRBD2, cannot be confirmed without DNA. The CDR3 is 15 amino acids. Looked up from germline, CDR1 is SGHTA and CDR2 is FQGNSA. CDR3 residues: CASSRSVAGEVEQFF.

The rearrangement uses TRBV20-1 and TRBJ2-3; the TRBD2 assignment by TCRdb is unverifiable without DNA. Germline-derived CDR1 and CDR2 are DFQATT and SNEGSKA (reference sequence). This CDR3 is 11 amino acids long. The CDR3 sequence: CSARAGDTQYF.

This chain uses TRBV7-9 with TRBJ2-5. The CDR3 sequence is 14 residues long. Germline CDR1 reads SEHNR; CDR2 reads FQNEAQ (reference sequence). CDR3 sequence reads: CASSLAGSEETQYF.

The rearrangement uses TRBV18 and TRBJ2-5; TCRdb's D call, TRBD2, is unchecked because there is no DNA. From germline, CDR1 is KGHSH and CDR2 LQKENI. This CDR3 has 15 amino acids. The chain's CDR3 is CASSPQRRNQETQYF.